These 18 T cell receptor beta chains were sequenced from one sample in a study of early T cells in non-severe SARS-CoV-2 infection. TCRdb re-analysed the 5' RACE reads in MiXCR, keeping a single row per CDR3 protein. The repertoire consists of tens of thousands of distinct CDR3 sequences, with over 8% occurring once and the leading ten covering 4.2%. The specimen sequenced was whole blood. Receptors were obtained from an adult who was a healthcare worker with PCR-confirmed SARS-CoV-2 infection or an uninfected control (not recorded which).

This chain links TRBV5-1 with TRBJ1-1; 7 nucleotides align to TRBD1. The J segment lost 0 bases and the V segment lost 6 bases, leaving 5 bases of the junction unmatched. The CDR3 runs to 14 residues. Germline loops: CDR1 SGHRS, CDR2 YFSETQ. In DNA form, the CDR3 reads TGCGCCAGCACTCGGACAGGTCTGAACACTGAAGCTTTCTTT. Its translation is CASTRTGLNTEAFF.

This clonotype has more than one count but fewer than ten. This sequence joins TRBV6-6 and TRBJ2-4, with D perhaps matching TRBD2 (6 bases). V dropped 0 bases and J dropped 7 bases, with 13 bases sitting between them. Per germline, CDR1 MNHNY and CDR2 SVGAGI (reference sequence). The CDR3 runs to 15 residues. CDR3 loop: CASSYSRQGGNIQYF. Here the CDR3 DNA reads TGTGCCAGCAGTTACTCTAGGCAGGGAGGTAACATTCAGTACTTC.

This clonotype has at least ten counts. The chain recombines TRBV5-1 with TRBJ2-7; D gene unclear. Between the trimmed V and J ends, which lost 3 bases and 5 bases, there was a span of 18 bases. The germline CDR1 and CDR2 sequences are SGHRS and YFSETQ. The CDR3 sequence is 15 residues long. The CDR3 DNA reads TGCGCCAGCAGCTCATTCGACCCGGCCCTCCACGAGCAGTACTTC. This translates into CASSSFDPALHEQYF.

CDR3 amino acids: CASSSIAGGPDEQYF. As DNA, the CDR3 is TGTGCCAGCAGTTCAATAGCGGGAGGGCCTGACGAGCAGTACTTC. The V call is TRBV7-3, the J call TRBJ2-7; 11 bases are a match to TRBD2. The CDR3 consists of 15 residues. V shed 6 bases, J shed 5 bases, and the junction held 9 bases outside the gene matches. Germline loops: CDR1 SGHTA, CDR2 FQGTGA.

The rearrangement joins TRBV5-1 to TRBJ2-2; possible D gene TRBD1, 6 bases. Trimming cost V 7 bases and J 0 bases, with 13 bases left between them. The germline V gene has CDR1 SGHRS and CDR2 YFSETQ. The CDR3 has 15 amino acids. The CDR3 loop is CASSSGHSNTGELFF. CDR3 sequence (DNA): TGCGCCAGCTCATCGGGACACTCGAACACCGGGGAGCTGTTTTTT. Full variable domain (outside the CDR3, taken from reference TRBV5-1 and TRBJ2-2): KAGVTQTPRYLIKTRGQQVTLSCSPISGHRSVSWYQQTPGQGLQFLFEYFSETQRNKGNFPGRFSGRQFSNSRSEMNVSTLELGDSALYLCASSSGHSNTGELFFGEGSRLTVL.

This clonotype was observed many times. The chain is built from TRBV11-2 and TRBJ2-1; D ambiguous. Trimming pared 5 bases from V and 5 bases from J, leaving 10 bases between. The CDR3 totals 13 residues. The germline CDR1 and CDR2 sequences are SGHAT and FQNNGV. The CDR3: CASSRRTDNEQFF. The CDR3 bases are TGTGCCAGCAGCCGCAGGACGGACAATGAGCAGTTCTTC. The variable domain in full, completed from reference TRBV11-2 and TRBJ2-1, reads EAGVAQSPRYKIIEKRQSVAFWCNPISGHATLYWYQQILGQGPKLLIQFQNNGVVDDSQLPKDRFSAERLKGVDSTLKIQPAKLEDSAVYLCASSRRTDNEQFFGPGTRLTVL.

This clonotype was counted a few times. The chain carries TRBV11-2 and TRBJ2-3, with D perhaps TRBD2 (5 bases). Trimming cost V 4 bases and J 3 bases, with 14 bases left between them. The CDR3 spans 15 residues. Germline CDR1 and CDR2: SGHAT and FQNNGV. CDR3 residues: CASSSTSSPTDTQYF. For the CDR3, the DNA is TGTGCCAGCAGCTCCACTAGTTCACCTACAGATACGCAGTATTTT.

This clonotype was seen at least ten times. CDR3 protein: CSARAQINEKLFF. The CDR3 DNA reads TGCAGTGCTAGAGCACAGATCAATGAAAAACTGTTTTTT. V gene TRBV20-1 combines with J gene TRBJ1-4; D unresolved. The CDR3 totals 13 residues. The germline V and J ends were trimmed by 1 base and 5 bases, with 8 bases remaining between them. CDR1 and CDR2 from the germline V gene are DFQATT and SNEGSKA (reference sequence).

This clonotype was seen only a few times. V is TRBV11-2 and J is TRBJ2-7; D could derive from TRBD1 or TRBD2 (5 bases each). V was clipped by 4 bases and J by 2 bases, with 18 bases between them. The CDR3 covers 16 residues. CDR1 SGHAT and CDR2 FQNNGV come from the germline V gene. In DNA, the CDR3 is TGTGCCAGCAGCTCGTCCGGGACCCGGGTCGCCTACGAGCAGTACTTC. Translating it yields CASSSSGTRVAYEQYF.

There are many counts of this clonotype. The chain employs TRBV7-2 and TRBJ1-1; D gene uncertain. The V end lost 3 bases, the J end lost 9 bases, and 20 bases lay between the germline ends. In germline, CDR1 is SGHTA, CDR2 FQGNSA. The CDR3 is made up of 15 amino acids. CDR3 residues: CASSFLNAGPVQAFF. The CDR3 bases are TGTGCCAGCAGCTTTTTAAACGCTGGACCAGTTCAAGCTTTCTTT.

This clonotype was counted ten times or more. The chain is built from TRBV7-9 and TRBJ1-1; 7 nucleotides agree with TRBD1. V gave up 5 bases and J gave up 4 bases; unmatched junction bases: 16. Germline CDR1 reads SEHNR; CDR2 reads FQNEAQ (reference sequence). CDR3 size: 17 residues. CDR3 coding DNA: TGTGCCAGCAGCCTAAAACCCGGGACAGAAGGACCCACTGAAGCTTTCTTT. Translated, it gives CASSLKPGTEGPTEAFF.

This clonotype was seen ten or more times. This rearrangement joins TRBV7-2 to TRBJ2-5; D is unresolved. Germline-derived CDR1 and CDR2 are SGHTA and FQGNSA. The germline V and J ends were trimmed by 6 bases and 3 bases, with 5 bases remaining between them. This CDR3 contains 11 residues. CDR3 bases: TGTGCCAGCAGTCTTAAAGAGACCCAGTACTTC. Protein: CASSLKETQYF. The variable domain in full, completed from reference TRBV7-2 and TRBJ2-5, reads GAGVSQSPSNKVTEKGKDVELRCDPISGHTALYWYRQSLGQGLEFLIYFQGNSAPDKSGLPSDRFSAERTGGSVSTLTIQRTQQEDSAVYLCASSLKETQYFGPGTRLLVL.

This clonotype was picked up many times. The chain links TRBV7-8 to TRBJ2-3, with 8 bases lining up with TRBD1. The CDR3 covers 16 residues. The J segment lost 3 bases and the V segment lost 1 base, leaving 6 bases of the junction unmatched. The germline gives CDR1 SGHVS, CDR2 FQNEAQ. This CDR3 is CASSLVTTGVTDTQYF. The DNA for the CDR3 is TGTGCCAGCAGCTTAGTTACGACAGGGGTAACAGATACGCAGTATTTT.

With regard to this clonotype: A much larger clone lies one base from this, so it may be a read error. V usage is TRBV29-1 and J usage is TRBJ2-4; possibly TRBD1 for D (6 bases). The J call may be in error: the DNA end matches TRBJ2-1 better. The germline V gene has CDR1 SQVTM and CDR2 ANQGSEA. CDR3 length: 11 amino acids. The CDR3 region has the DNA TGCAGCGTCGCAACAGGGCCCCTTCAGTTCTTC. Its translation is CSVATGPLQFF.

This clonotype has at least ten counts. The gene calls are TRBV20-1 and TRBJ2-3; 13 nucleotides match TRBD2. The CDR3 spans 15 residues. The V gene's germline CDR1 is DFQATT and CDR2 SNEGSKA (reference sequence). V shed 4 bases, J shed 7 bases, and the junction held 8 bases outside the gene matches. The CDR3 sequence is CSAKRGTSGMYTQYF. CDR3 nucleotide sequence: TGCAGTGCTAAGAGGGGGACTAGCGGGATGTATACGCAGTATTTT.

This clonotype was seen repeatedly, ten times or more. The chain uses TRBV5-1 and TRBJ1-5; D is undetermined. Trimming removed 1 base from V and 5 bases from J, with 7 bases in between. Germline CDR1 is SGHRS and CDR2 is YFSETQ. CDR3 length: 13 amino acids. The DNA of the CDR3 is TGCGCCAGCAGCTTGAACCCGGATCAGCCCCAGCATTTT. Its protein product is CASSLNPDQPQHF.

This clonotype appeared many times. The chain joins TRBV19 to TRBJ1-5; possible D gene TRBD1, 5 bases. Trimming removed 4 bases at V and 6 bases at J, with 10 bases between. The CDR3 sequence is 13 residues long. Germline V gives CDR1 LNHDA, CDR2 SQIVND (reference sequence). The CDR3 protein is CASSTPGPQPQHF. In nucleotides, the CDR3 is TGTGCCAGTAGTACTCCGGGACCTCAGCCCCAGCATTTT.

This clonotype has just a few counts. V gene TRBV30 combines with J gene TRBJ2-2; D gene ambiguous. Between the trimmed V and J ends, which lost 0 bases and 8 bases, there was a span of 4 bases. The CDR3 contains 11 residues. Germline CDR1 GTSNPN, CDR2 SVGIG (reference sequence). CDR3 nucleotides: TGTGCCTGGAGTGTACGTGGGGAGCTGTTTTTT. It encodes CAWSVRGELFF.